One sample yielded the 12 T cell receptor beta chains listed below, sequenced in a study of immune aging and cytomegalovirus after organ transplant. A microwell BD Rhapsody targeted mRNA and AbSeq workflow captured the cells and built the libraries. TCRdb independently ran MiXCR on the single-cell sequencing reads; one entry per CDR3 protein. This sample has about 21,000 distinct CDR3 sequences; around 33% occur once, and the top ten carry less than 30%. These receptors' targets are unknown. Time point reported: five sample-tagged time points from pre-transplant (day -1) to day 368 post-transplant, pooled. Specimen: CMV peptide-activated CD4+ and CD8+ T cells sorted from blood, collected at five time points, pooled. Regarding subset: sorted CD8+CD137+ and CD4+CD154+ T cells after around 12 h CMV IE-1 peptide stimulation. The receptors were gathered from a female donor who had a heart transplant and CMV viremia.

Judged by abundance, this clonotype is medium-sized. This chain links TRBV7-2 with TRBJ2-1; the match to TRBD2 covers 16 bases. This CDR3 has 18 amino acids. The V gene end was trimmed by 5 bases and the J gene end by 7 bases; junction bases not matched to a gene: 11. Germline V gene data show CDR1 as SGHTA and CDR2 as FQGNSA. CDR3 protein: CASSPGTSGRAIRNEQFF. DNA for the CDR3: TGTGCCAGCAGCCCCGGGACTAGCGGGAGGGCCATTAGGAATGAGCAGTTCTTC.

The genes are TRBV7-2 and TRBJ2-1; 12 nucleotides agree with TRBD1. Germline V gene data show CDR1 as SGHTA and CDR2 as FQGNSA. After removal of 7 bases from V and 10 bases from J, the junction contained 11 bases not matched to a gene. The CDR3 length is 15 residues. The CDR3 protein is CASTLVGTGGREQFF. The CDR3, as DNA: TGTGCCAGCACCTTGGTCGGGACAGGGGGCAGGGAGCAGTTCTTC.

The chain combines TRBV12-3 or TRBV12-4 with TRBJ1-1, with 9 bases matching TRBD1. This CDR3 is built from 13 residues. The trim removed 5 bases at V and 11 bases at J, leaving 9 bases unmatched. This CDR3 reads CASSPRGTGYAFF. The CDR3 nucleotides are TGTGCCAGCAGTCCTCGAGGGACAGGGTATGCTTTCTTT.

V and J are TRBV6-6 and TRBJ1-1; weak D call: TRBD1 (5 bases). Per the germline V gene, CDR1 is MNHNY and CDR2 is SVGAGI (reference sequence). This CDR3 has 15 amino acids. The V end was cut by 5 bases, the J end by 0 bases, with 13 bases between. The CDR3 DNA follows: TGTGCCAGCAGTCCACTCGACAGACTGAACACTGAAGCTTTCTTT. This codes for CASSPLDRLNTEAFF.

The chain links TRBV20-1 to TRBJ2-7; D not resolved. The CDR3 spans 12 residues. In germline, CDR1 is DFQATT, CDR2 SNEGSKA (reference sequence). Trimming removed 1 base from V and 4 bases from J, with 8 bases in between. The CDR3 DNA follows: TGCAGTGCTAGAGTCAACAGTTACGAGCAGTACTTC. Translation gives CSARVNSYEQYF.

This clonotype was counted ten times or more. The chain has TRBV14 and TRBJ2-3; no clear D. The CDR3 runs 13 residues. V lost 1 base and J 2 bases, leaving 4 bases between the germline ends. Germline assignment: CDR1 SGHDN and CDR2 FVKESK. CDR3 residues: CASSQAVTDTQYF. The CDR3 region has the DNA TGTGCCAGCAGCCAAGCTGTCACAGATACGCAGTATTTT.

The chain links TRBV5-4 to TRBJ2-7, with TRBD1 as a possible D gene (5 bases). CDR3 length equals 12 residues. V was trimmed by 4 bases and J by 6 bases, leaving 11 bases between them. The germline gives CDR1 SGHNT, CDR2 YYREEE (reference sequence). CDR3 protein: CASSPDRCEQYF. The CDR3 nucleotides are TGTGCCAGCAGCCCTGACAGATGCGAGCAGTACTTC. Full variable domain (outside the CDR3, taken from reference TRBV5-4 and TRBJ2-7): ETGVTQSPTHLIKTRGQQVTLRCSSQSGHNTVSWYQQALGQGPQFIFQYYREEENGRGNFPPRFSGLQFPNYSSELNVNALELDDSALYLCASSPDRCEQYFGPGTRLTVT.

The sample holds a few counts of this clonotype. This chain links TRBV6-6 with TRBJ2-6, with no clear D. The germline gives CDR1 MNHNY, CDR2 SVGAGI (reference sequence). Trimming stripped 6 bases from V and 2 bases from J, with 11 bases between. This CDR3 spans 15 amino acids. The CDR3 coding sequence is TGTGCCAGCAGAAAACAGAGGACTGGGGCCAACGTCCTGACTTTC. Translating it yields CASRKQRTGANVLTF.

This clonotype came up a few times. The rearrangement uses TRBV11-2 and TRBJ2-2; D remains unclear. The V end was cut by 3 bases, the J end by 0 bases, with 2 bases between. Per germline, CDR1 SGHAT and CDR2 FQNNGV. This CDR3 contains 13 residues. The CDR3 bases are TGTGCCAGCAGCTTCACGAACACCGGGGAGCTGTTTTTT. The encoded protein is CASSFTNTGELFF.

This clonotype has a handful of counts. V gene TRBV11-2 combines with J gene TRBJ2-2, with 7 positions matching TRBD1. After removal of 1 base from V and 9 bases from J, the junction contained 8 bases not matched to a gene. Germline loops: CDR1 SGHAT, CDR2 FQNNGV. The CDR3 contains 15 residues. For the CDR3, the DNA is TGTGCCAGCAGCTTAGCGGGCAGGGGACAGAGGGAGCTGTTTTTT. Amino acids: CASSLAGRGQRELFF.

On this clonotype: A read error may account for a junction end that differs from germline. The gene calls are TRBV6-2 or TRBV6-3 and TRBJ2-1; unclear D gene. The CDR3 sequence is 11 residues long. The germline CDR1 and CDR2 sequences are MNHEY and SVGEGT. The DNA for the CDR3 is TGTGCCAGTAGCCTTTACTATGAGCAGTCCTTC. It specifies CASSLYYEQSF.

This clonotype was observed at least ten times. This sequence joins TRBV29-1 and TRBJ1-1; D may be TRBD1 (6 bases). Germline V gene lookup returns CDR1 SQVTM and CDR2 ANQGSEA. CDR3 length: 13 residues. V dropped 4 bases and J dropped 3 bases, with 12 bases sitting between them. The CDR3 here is CSVALQGYTEAFF. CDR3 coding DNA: TGCAGCGTTGCTCTACAGGGTTACACTGAAGCTTTCTTT.